The text below deals with one T cell receptor (beta chain). Its target is unknown. The data belong to a study of T cells after yellow fever vaccination. Overall study context: Low-cell-number fractions were prepared with SMART-Seq v4 Ultra Low Input.

Germline CDR1 SGHRS, CDR2 YFSETQ. This CDR3 comprises 13 residues. V was trimmed by 4 bases and J by 11 bases, leaving 16 bases between them. They built TCR cDNA with 5'RACE template switching, a step that put in a universal primer site and UMIs. TCRdb passed the 5' RACE reads through MiXCR, listing each CDR3 protein once. The table lists some 600,000 distinct CDR3 sequences, roughly 12% of them singletons, with 14% to 15% in the top ten. The study's findings and limits: Clones from primary vaccination mostly reappeared after the booster (roughly 95% CD4, approximately 91% CD8). The bulk population could contribute abundant contaminating clonotypes to FACS-sorted repertoires.

The sequencing here drew on PBMCs, taken on the day of the yellow fever booster vaccination. The V call is TRBV5-1, the J call TRBJ2-1; D possibly corresponds to TRBD2 (6 bases). The sequence derives from a man aged 30 to 45 who received the YFV17D yellow fever vaccine. The CDR3 reads CASSLDSSGKQFF. The CDR3, as DNA: TGCGCCAGCAGCCTAGACAGTAGCGGTAAGCAGTTCTTC.